The rows below give T cell receptor beta chains drawn from one sample of a study of T cell responses to AZD1222 COVID-19 vaccine. Libraries were prepared by immunoSEQ multiplex PCR; TCRdb keeps only in-frame clonotypes and omits some of them. The repertoire consists of more than 85,000 clones, with roughly 92% occurring once and the leading ten covering roughly 2.7%. Sequenced material: peripheral blood, taken 28 days after the second AZD1222 dose. The receptors stem from an adult who received the AZD1222 COVID-19 vaccine. Each CDR3 is given with its conserved first and last residue. D genes are given only for firm matches. The size field is filled for only some rows; it gives once, few, many or a size class.

>.|TRBV7-8|TRBJ1-1|.
TGTGCCAGCAGCTTGGTCCACCCGAACACTGAAGCTTTCTTT
CASSLVHPNTEAFF
>.|TRBV5-1|TRBJ2-1|TRBD2
TGCGCCAGCAGCTTTGGCGGGGGTGGTAATGAGCAGTTCTTC
CASSFGGGGNEQFF
>.|TRBV5-1|TRBJ1-5|.
TGCGCCAGCAGCGCAACAGGGTATGGCAATCAGCCCCAGCATTTT
CASSATGYGNQPQHF
>.|TRBV4-2|TRBJ2-5|.
TGTGCCAGCAGCCAAGCTCCCGGGGGTGGCGTCCAAGAGACCCAGTACTTC
CASSQAPGGGVQETQYF
>.|TRBV9|TRBJ1-2|.
TGTGCCAGCAGCGTAGCGGGGTTTGGGTATGGCTACACCTTC
CASSVAGFGYGYTF
>.|TRBV10-3|TRBJ2-1|.
TGTGCCATCAGCGGGAGGACAGGACCGTACAATGAGCAGTTCTTC
CAISGRTGPYNEQFF
>.|TRBV5-1|TRBJ2-2|.
TGCGCCAGCAGCTTGAGGGCGGGGTTCGGGGAGCTGTTTTTT
CASSLRAGFGELFF
>.|TRBV2|TRBJ2-7|TRBD1
TGTGCCAGCAGTGAAGCGCTTGGGACAGGGGGATCTACCTCCTACGAGCAGTACTTC
CASSEALGTGGSTSYEQYF
>.|TRBV5-4|TRBJ2-7|.
TGTGCCAGCAGCTTGGGGCCCGAGCAGTACTTC
CASSLGPEQYF
>.|TRBV5-1|TRBJ1-5|.
TGCGCCAGCAGCGAAGGGTACAGTGGCGATCAGCCCCAGCATTTT
CASSEGYSGDQPQHF
>.|TRBV9|TRBJ2-1|TRBD2
TGTGCCAGCAGCGACCTTAGCGGGGGAGTGTTTGAGCAGTTCTTC
CASSDLSGGVFEQFF
>.|TRBV5-6|TRBJ2-2|.
TGTGCCAGCAGCTTTGGGGGTTTCGGGGAGCTGTTTTTT
CASSFGGFGELFF
>few|TRBV19|TRBJ1-5|.
TGTGCCAGTAGTATTAGCTTGAGGATTCATAGCAATCAGCCCCAGCATTTT
CASSISLRIHSNQPQHF
>.|TRBV7-9|TRBJ2-7|TRBD2
TGTGCCAGCAGCTTCGAGGGACTAGTTCGCGAGCAGTACTTC
CASSFEGLVREQYF
>.|TRBV7-2|TRBJ2-1|TRBD2
TGTGCCAGCAGCTTCCAAGGGAGGGCGGGGAATGAGCAGTTCTTC
CASSFQGRAGNEQFF
>.|TRBV4-3|TRBJ2-2|TRBD2
TGCGCCAGCAGCCCGGTCGCGGGGGGGCATACCGGGGAGCTGTTTTTT
CASSPVAGGHTGELFF
>.|TRBV3-1/TRBV3-2|TRBJ1-5|.
TGTGCCAGCAGCCCTACCCCAGGGAAGCCCCAGCATTTT
CASSPTPGKPQHF
>.|TRBV6-5|TRBJ2-7|TRBD2
TGTGCCAGCAGCGGACTAGCGTCAGAGCAGTACTTC
CASSGLASEQYF
>.|TRBV27|TRBJ1-2|TRBD1
TGTGCCAGCAGTTTATCCTGGACAGGGATCGATGGCTACACCTTC
CASSLSWTGIDGYTF
>.|TRBV7-9|TRBJ1-2|.
TGTGCCAGCAGCTTAGCGGGCGGGGGAGGTATTTCCTATGGCTACACCTTC
CASSLAGGGGISYGYTF
>.|TRBV7-9|TRBJ1-1|.
TGTGCCAGCAGCTTCTTTGGGGAGACTGAAGCTTTCTTT
CASSFFGETEAFF
>.|TRBV4-3|TRBJ2-1|.
TGCGCCAGCAGCCAAGATTGGGCCGGTGAGCAGTTCTTC
CASSQDWAGEQFF
>few|TRBV7-9|TRBJ2-3|.
TGTGCCAGCAGCTTAGAAGGCCTTTCAGATACGCAGTATTTT
CASSLEGLSDTQYF
>.|TRBV28|TRBJ1-2|.
TGTGCCAGCAGTTTAGACAGGTACAATGGCTACACCTTC
CASSLDRYNGYTF
>once|TRBV18|TRBJ1-4|TRBD1
TGTGCCAGCTCACCACCGAATCCGACAGGGTACGAAAAACTGTTTTTT
CASSPPNPTGYEKLFF
>.|TRBV19|TRBJ2-5|.
TGTGCCAGTAGCCGGGATCCGGGGGCACAAGAGACCCAGTACTTC
CASSRDPGAQETQYF
>once|TRBV29-1|TRBJ1-1|.
TGCAGCGCCGACGGGGGATCGAACACTGAAGCTTTCTTT
CSADGGSNTEAFF
>.|TRBV9|TRBJ1-1|.
TGTGCCAGCAGCGTAGTGGGGGGTATGGCCACTGAAGCTTTCTTT
CASSVVGGMATEAFF
>.|TRBV19|TRBJ1-1|.
TGTGCCAGTAGTATGGGTCGACAAGCAACTGAAGCTTTCTTT
CASSMGRQATEAFF
>.|TRBV7-9|TRBJ1-1|.
TGTGCCAGCAGCTTTAACAGCATGAACACTGAAGCTTTCTTT
CASSFNSMNTEAFF
>.|TRBV6-4|TRBJ1-6|.
TGTGCCAGCAGTAAAGACGCCTATTCACCCCTCCACTTT
CASSKDAYSPLHF
>.|TRBV24-1|TRBJ2-1|.
TGTGCCACCAGTGATCCAGGGCGATCAGGCGATGAGCAGTTCTTC
CATSDPGRSGDEQFF
>once|TRBV7-8|TRBJ1-5|TRBD1
TGTGCCAGCAGCCGACGGACAGGGGTAGGTAATCAGCCCCAGCATTTT
CASSRRTGVGNQPQHF
>.|TRBV19|TRBJ2-7|.
TGTGCCAGTGCGTTGACAGCGAGCTCCTACGAGCAGTACTTC
CASALTASSYEQYF
>.|TRBV19|TRBJ2-2|.
TGTGCCAGTAGTATCCGGTCAGGGCCGCTGTTTTTT
CASSIRSGPLFF
>once|TRBV5-4|TRBJ2-3|TRBD2
TGTGCCAGCAGCTCCGGACTAAGCGGGGGGTGGGCAGATACGCAGTATTTT
CASSSGLSGGWADTQYF
>once|TRBV5-1|TRBJ1-1|.
TGCGCCAGCAGCTTGGTTGGGCAGGGGTCCACTGAAGCTTTCTTT
CASSLVGQGSTEAFF
>.|TRBV15|TRBJ2-5|.
TGTGCCACCTCCAGGGTCAGGCAAGAGACCCAGTACTTC
CATSRVRQETQYF
>.|TRBV29-1|TRBJ1-2|TRBD1
TGCAGCGGATTCCTACCAGGGGGCAGAGGCTACACCTTC
CSGFLPGGRGYTF
>.|TRBV7-2|TRBJ2-2|.
TGTGCCAGCAGCCTGCTGGCAACGGGCGGCGGGGAGCTGTTTTTT
CASSLLATGGGELFF
>.|TRBV5-1|TRBJ2-7|TRBD1
TGCGCCAGCAGCCGACAGGGAAGGTACGAGCAGTACTTC
CASSRQGRYEQYF
>.|TRBV9|TRBJ1-3|.
TGTGCCAGCAGCCCCAAAGGCTCTGGAAACACCATATATTTT
CASSPKGSGNTIYF
>few|TRBV4-3|TRBJ2-2|TRBD1
TGCGCCAGCAGTAGGACAGGGGGGGCCGGGGAGCTGTTTTTT
CASSRTGGAGELFF
>.|TRBV7-2|TRBJ2-1|TRBD1
TGTGCCAGCAGCCCGCTCAGGGGGAGCTCCTACAATGAGCAGTTCTTC
CASSPLRGSSYNEQFF
>.|TRBV5-1|TRBJ2-7|.
TGCGCCAGCAGGATGGACAGATTTCCCTACGAGCAGTACTTC
CASRMDRFPYEQYF
>.|TRBV5-1|TRBJ1-2|.
TGCGCCAGCAGCTTGGAGGGGCAGATGTATGGCTACACCTTC
CASSLEGQMYGYTF
>.|TRBV6-5|TRBJ1-4|TRBD1
TGTGCCAGCCTCCGGGACAGTGCAACTAATGAAAAACTGTTTTTT
CASLRDSATNEKLFF
>.|TRBV5-4|TRBJ2-7|TRBD2
TGTGCCAGCACCCGGGGAGGGCGGGGACCTTACGAGCAGTACTTC
CASTRGGRGPYEQYF
>.|TRBV14|TRBJ1-4|.
TGTGCCAGCAGCCAAGCCGGGGCAGGGAACGAAAAACTGTTTTTT
CASSQAGAGNEKLFF
>once|TRBV14|TRBJ2-5|.
TGTGCCAGCAGCCAAGGAGGGGAAGGACTACAAGAGACCCAGTACTTC
CASSQGGEGLQETQYF
>.|TRBV19|TRBJ2-7|.
TGTGCCAGTAGTATAAAGTTTGGGGGGCCCTACGAGCAGTACTTC
CASSIKFGGPYEQYF
>.|TRBV9|TRBJ2-3|TRBD2
TGTGCCAGCAGCCCGCGGGCTAGCGGGGGGGTGGGGTCAGATACGCAGTATTTT
CASSPRASGGVGSDTQYF
>.|TRBV7-2|TRBJ2-7|.
TGTGCCATATCCAGGGACCTATTGGGCGAGCAGTACTTC
CAISRDLLGEQYF
>.|TRBV7-7|TRBJ2-5|.
TGTGCTAGCAGCCGGGACCGACAAGAGACCCAGTACTTC
CASSRDRQETQYF
>once|TRBV19|TRBJ1-5|.
TGTGCCAGTACGGTACAGGGCGGCCAGCCCCAGCATTTT
CASTVQGGQPQHF
>.|TRBV10-3|TRBJ2-7|.
TGTGCCATCAGGATCAGAGACGAGCAGTACTTC
CAIRIRDEQYF
>.|TRBV7-9|TRBJ1-5|.
TGTGCCAGCAATAAGGGGAATCAGCCCCAGCATTTT
CASNKGNQPQHF
>.|TRBV25-1|TRBJ2-2|.
TGTGCCAGCAGTGACTTCAGACAGTCCGGGGAGCTGTTTTTT
CASSDFRQSGELFF
>.|TRBV7-9|TRBJ1-5|.
TGTGCCAGCAGCCAGAACTCGGCGGACCAGCCCCAGCATTTT
CASSQNSADQPQHF
>.|TRBV4-3|TRBJ1-1|TRBD1
TGCGCCAGCAGCCAAGTATCGCAGGGGGGTACTGAAGCTTTCTTT
CASSQVSQGGTEAFF